Below, 30 T cell receptor beta chains from the same sample are listed, as sequenced in a study of cytomegalovirus exposure and HLA in healthy donors. Using immunoSEQ multiplex PCR, the repertoire was profiled, and TCRdb retains in-frame clones only, with some absent. Of roughly 120,000 clones listed, about nine tenths are singletons. The sequenced sample consisted of PBMCs. These receptors originate from a woman between 18 and 29 years old in good health and CMV-seronegative.

V usage is TRBV5-6 and J usage is TRBJ2-1; a weak D match, TRBD1 (7 bases). The CDR3 is 15 amino acids. CDR1 and CDR2 (germline): SGHDT, YYEEEE. V was pared by 10 bases and J by 2 bases, with 19 bases between. CDR3 bases: TGTGCCGTCGCGGGTGGCAGGGGGGCCTACAATGAGCAGTTCTTC. Translating it yields CAVAGGRGAYNEQFF. The variable domain in full, with the rest retrieved from reference TRBV5-6 and TRBJ2-1, is DAGVTQSPTHLIKTRGQQVTLRCSPKSGHDTVSWYQQALGQGPQFIFQYYEEEERQRGNFPDRFSGHQFPNYSSELNVNALLLGDSALYLCAVAGGRGAYNEQFFGPGTRLTVL.

The chain joins TRBV19 to TRBJ1-2; maybe TRBD1 (6 bases). The V end was cut by 4 bases, the J end by 4 bases, with 19 bases between. Germline CDR1 is LNHDA and CDR2 is SQIVND (reference sequence). CDR3 size: 16 residues. In DNA, the CDR3 is TGTGCCAGTAGTAGGGAGAGTATCAGGGGCACCTATGGCTACACCTTC. Its protein product is CASSRESIRGTYGYTF.

The chain has TRBV4-2 and TRBJ1-4, with D unclear. Germline CDR1 and CDR2: LGHNA and YNFKEQ. The CDR3 loop spans 16 amino acids. The germline V and J ends were trimmed by 1 base and 4 bases, with 13 bases remaining between them. The CDR3 is CASSQGWLGRNEKLFF. Written as DNA, the CDR3 is TGTGCCAGCAGCCAAGGGTGGCTGGGCCGTAATGAAAAACTGTTTTTT.

The chain has TRBV5-6 and TRBJ2-7; D is perhaps TRBD2 (7 bases). This CDR3 has 15 amino acids. In germline, CDR1 is SGHDT, CDR2 YYEEEE. Deletions cut 2 bases from V and 3 bases from J, with 15 bases between. CDR3 sequence reads: CASSLGGGSFYEQYF. As DNA, the CDR3 is TGTGCCAGCAGCTTAGGGGGGGGGTCCTTCTACGAGCAGTACTTC.

V is TRBV4-3 and J is TRBJ2-1; no clear D gene. The germline V and J ends were trimmed by 1 base and 5 bases, with 6 bases remaining between them. Per the germline V gene, CDR1 is LGHNA and CDR2 is YSLEER. The CDR3 is 13 residues long. The CDR3 sequence: CASSQVHHNEQFF. The CDR3 DNA sequence: TGCGCCAGCAGCCAAGTACATCACAATGAGCAGTTCTTC.

This clone was observed a single time. This chain uses TRBV20-1 with TRBJ1-4, with D uncertain. The V gene lost 2 bases and the J gene lost 10 bases, with 8 bases spanning the gap. Germline assignment: CDR1 DFQATT and CDR2 SNEGSKA (reference sequence). CDR3 size: 11 residues. The CDR3 DNA sequence: TGCAGTGCTAGACAAGGAGGAAAACTGTTTTTT. Amino acids: CSARQGGKLFF.

The chain couples TRBV9 to TRBJ1-6; a possible D gene is TRBD1 (5 bases). Trimming stripped 4 bases from V and 10 bases from J, with 12 bases between. CDR1 and CDR2 (germline): SGDLS, YYNGEE. CDR3 length: 13 residues. The DNA for the CDR3 is TGTGCCAGCAGCTCCGGAGGGGAATCACCCCTCCACTTT. Translated, it gives CASSSGGESPLHF.

The chain links TRBV28 to TRBJ1-4; D ambiguous. Germline CDR1 MDHEN, CDR2 SYDVKM. Between the trimmed V and J ends, which lost 7 bases and 0 bases, there was a span of 6 bases. CDR3 length: 13 amino acids. As DNA, the CDR3 is TGTGCCAGCATCCCCTCAACTAATGAAAAACTGTTTTTT. It is translated as CASIPSTNEKLFF.

The rearrangement uses TRBV9 and TRBJ2-3; 7 bases agree with TRBD2. From germline, CDR1 is SGDLS and CDR2 YYNGEE. The CDR3 has 18 residues. The V gene end was trimmed by 0 bases and the J gene end by 0 bases; junction bases not matched to a gene: 10. CDR3 protein: CASSVAGEGYSSTDTQYF. CDR3 coding DNA: TGTGCCAGCAGCGTAGCGGGGGAGGGTTACTCTAGCACAGATACGCAGTATTTT.

The V gene is TRBV11-2, the J gene TRBJ2-7; 9 bases match TRBD2. Looked up from germline, CDR1 is SGHAT and CDR2 is FQNNGV. J lost 0 bases, V lost 5 bases, and 8 bases had no gene match. The CDR3 spans 16 residues. CDR3 region: CASSPGLALLSYEQYF. Here the CDR3 DNA reads TGTGCCAGCAGCCCCGGACTAGCGTTGCTCTCCTACGAGCAGTACTTC.

The sample holds a few counts of this clone. This chain links TRBV30 with TRBJ2-7; tentative D call: TRBD1 (5 bases). Germline values: CDR1 GTSNPN, CDR2 SVGIG (reference sequence). V lost 4 bases to trimming and J lost 1 base, with 23 bases between them. This CDR3 region has 17 residues. CDR3 loop: CAWKARIGANKSYEQYF. The CDR3 DNA is TGTGCCTGGAAAGCACGGATTGGGGCTAATAAATCCTACGAGCAGTACTTC.

This rearrangement joins TRBV9 to TRBJ1-2; D ambiguous. V lost 3 bases and J lost 3, with 9 bases in between. Germline values: CDR1 SGDLS, CDR2 YYNGEE. This CDR3 is built from 13 residues. In DNA form, the CDR3 reads TGTGCCAGCAGCGATATGACATACTATGGCTACACCTTC. Its protein is CASSDMTYYGYTF.

This chain uses TRBV19 with TRBJ2-7; TRBD1 aligns across 9 bases. Trimming took 10 bases from V and 2 from J; bases not matched to a gene: 9. The CDR3 totals 14 residues. Germline V gene sequence: CDR1 LNHDA, CDR2 SQIVND (reference sequence). DNA for the CDR3: TGTGCCACCACCCCGGGACAGGGCCCCTACGAGCAGTACTTC. This sequence encodes CATTPGQGPYEQYF.

This sequence joins TRBV7-2 and TRBJ2-3, with D possibly being TRBD1 (7 bases). CDR1 is SGHTA, CDR2 FQGNSA, per germline. The CDR3 totals 15 residues. Trimming removed 5 bases from V and 4 bases from J, with 16 bases in between. CDR3 loop: CASSLDRRGADTQYF. Here the CDR3 DNA reads TGTGCCAGCAGCCTGGACAGGCGCGGGGCAGATACGCAGTATTTT. The variable domain in full, completed from reference TRBV7-2 and TRBJ2-3, reads GAGVSQSPSNKVTEKGKDVELRCDPISGHTALYWYRQSLGQGLEFLIYFQGNSAPDKSGLPSDRFSAERTGGSVSTLTIQRTQQEDSAVYLCASSLDRRGADTQYFGPGTRLTVL.

V and J are TRBV5-1 and TRBJ2-7; D gene unclear. This CDR3 spans 13 amino acids. The V end lost 2 bases, the J end lost 0 bases, and 6 bases lay between the germline ends. From germline, CDR1 is SGHRS and CDR2 YFSETQ. CDR3 sequence reads: CASSFGLSYEQYF. The CDR3 region has the DNA TGCGCCAGCAGCTTTGGGCTCTCCTACGAGCAGTACTTC.

The chain carries TRBV4-3 and TRBJ2-1; 11 bases align to TRBD1. The J segment lost 3 bases and the V segment lost 2 bases, leaving 3 bases of the junction unmatched. Germline V gene lookup returns CDR1 LGHNA and CDR2 YSLEER. CDR3 size: 16 residues. CDR3 in amino acids: CASSQTGQGVYNEQFF. The CDR3 DNA is TGCGCCAGCAGCCAAACGGGACAGGGGGTCTACAATGAGCAGTTCTTC.

This chain connects TRBV19 to TRBJ2-3; 10 nucleotides align to TRBD1. The CDR3 is made up of 16 amino acids. CDR1 and CDR2 from the germline V gene are LNHDA and SQIVND (reference sequence). Unmatched junction bases numbered 10, after V lost 4 bases and J lost 6 bases. The CDR3 nucleotides read TGTGCCAGTAGTACTAGACAGGGGGCTGCCACGGATACGCAGTATTTT. Amino acids: CASSTRQGAATDTQYF.

V gene TRBV7-2 combines with J gene TRBJ2-3; D is possibly TRBD2 (5 bases). The germline gives CDR1 SGHTA, CDR2 FQGNSA. The CDR3 is made up of 16 amino acids. Trimming stripped 5 bases from V and 3 bases from J, with 18 bases between. The CDR3 DNA is TGTGCCAGCAGCCCCCTAGGAGGCCTCGGGACAGATACGCAGTATTTT. Translated, it gives CASSPLGGLGTDTQYF.

This clone was seen just once. Here the CDR3 reads CASSLAQGYTEAFF. The CDR3 bases are TGTGCCAGCAGTCTCGCACAGGGATACACTGAAGCTTTCTTT. The V and J genes are TRBV27 and TRBJ1-1; perhaps TRBD1 as D (6 bases). The germline V gene has CDR1 MNHEY and CDR2 SMNVEV (reference sequence). The V end lost 5 bases, the J end lost 3 bases, and 13 bases lay between the germline ends. The CDR3 extends over 14 amino acids.

This chain connects TRBV4-3 to TRBJ2-5; a possible D gene is TRBD2 (5 bases). V was pared by 0 bases and J by 5 bases, with 10 bases between. This CDR3 comprises 14 residues. Germline CDR1 and CDR2: LGHNA and YSLEER. Here the CDR3 DNA reads TGCGCCAGCAGCCAAGAGGGAGACGGGGAGACCCAGTACTTC. This encodes CASSQEGDGETQYF.

The chain uses TRBV4-3 and TRBJ1-1, with a weak D call TRBD1 (5 bases). Trimming took off 0 bases at V and 1 base at J, with 12 bases between the two ends. The CDR3 is 16 residues long. Germline CDR1 reads LGHNA; CDR2 reads YSLEER. The CDR3 region has the DNA TGCGCCAGCAGCCAAGAGTCGACAGTAACGAACACTGAAGCTTTCTTT. Translated, it gives CASSQESTVTNTEAFF.

V gene TRBV27 combines with J gene TRBJ2-7; weak D call: TRBD2 (6 bases). The CDR3 extends over 11 amino acids. With 6 bases removed from V and 5 bases from J, the gap between germline ends came to 8 bases. Germline values: CDR1 MNHEY, CDR2 SMNVEV (reference sequence). CDR3 sequence: CASRTRNEQYF. DNA for the CDR3: TGTGCCAGCAGGACTAGGAACGAGCAGTACTTC.

The chain couples TRBV9 to TRBJ2-1, with 14 bases lining up with TRBD2. V lost 0 bases and J lost 13; bases outside the gene matches: 12. Germline-derived CDR1 and CDR2 are SGDLS and YYNGEE. The CDR3 contains 17 residues. The CDR3 DNA reads as TGTGCCAGCAGCGTAGGGTCACGGACTAGCGGGAGGATTGAACAGTTCTTC. The encoded protein is CASSVGSRTSGRIEQFF.

The chain links TRBV4-3 to TRBJ2-1; no reliable D call. With 1 base removed from V and 5 bases from J, the gap between germline ends came to 12 bases. The germline gives CDR1 LGHNA, CDR2 YSLEER. The CDR3 sequence is 15 residues long. The CDR3 nucleotides read TGCGCCAGCAGCCAAGCAGGAAGTTTAAACAATGAGCAGTTCTTC. The encoded protein is CASSQAGSLNNEQFF.

This chain links TRBV5-4 with TRBJ2-2; 7 bases map to TRBD2. V was clipped by 4 bases and J by 1 base; unmatched bases: 7. The CDR3 contains 16 residues. Per germline, CDR1 SGHNT and CDR2 YYREEE (reference sequence). The CDR3 loop reads CASSTKRDGNTGELFF. CDR3 nucleotide sequence: TGTGCCAGCAGCACAAAGCGGGACGGGAACACCGGGGAGCTGTTTTTT.

V gene TRBV28 combines with J gene TRBJ1-1; maybe TRBD1 (5 bases). The CDR3 contains 14 residues. V shed 8 bases and J shed 5 bases, with 18 bases lying between them. Germline V lookup: CDR1 MDHEN, CDR2 SYDVKM. This chain's CDR3 is CASGHRKPATEAFF. CDR3 coding DNA: TGTGCCAGCGGCCACAGGAAGCCTGCGACTGAAGCTTTCTTT. Based on the CDR3 plus reference TRBV28 and TRBJ1-1, the full variable domain is DVKVTQSSRYLVKRTGEKVFLECVQDMDHENMFWYRQDPGLGLRLIYFSYDVKMKEKGDIPEGYSVSREKKERFSLILESASTNQTSMYLCASGHRKPATEAFFGQGTRLTVV.

The rearrangement uses TRBV18 and TRBJ2-7, with D hard to call. The germline V gene encodes CDR1 KGHSH and CDR2 LQKENI. This CDR3 has 14 residues. Trimming cost V 0 bases and J 3 bases, with 9 bases left between them. The CDR3 loop is CASSPPSRNYEQYF. Written as DNA, the CDR3 is TGTGCCAGCTCACCACCTAGCCGAAACTACGAGCAGTACTTC.

The chain links TRBV5-1 to TRBJ2-5; TRBD2 matches 11 bases. The CDR3 loop spans 16 amino acids. V shed 3 bases and J 3 bases; nucleotides not matched to a gene: 7. Germline V gene sequence: CDR1 SGHRS, CDR2 YFSETQ. The CDR3 loop reads CASSSLPLAGEETQYF. In DNA form, the CDR3 reads TGCGCCAGCAGCTCCCTTCCACTAGCGGGGGAAGAGACCCAGTACTTC.

This clone was found once. The rearrangement uses TRBV27 and TRBJ2-7; TRBD2 matches at 13 bases. The germline V gene encodes CDR1 MNHEY and CDR2 SMNVEV (reference sequence). Trimming cost V 9 bases and J 3 bases; bases outside gene matches: 8. The CDR3 sequence is 15 residues long. The CDR3 protein is CASRHGLAGVYEQYF. The CDR3 DNA follows: TGTGCCAGTCGCCACGGACTAGCGGGGGTCTACGAGCAGTACTTC.

The chain links TRBV7-9 to TRBJ2-5; 11 nucleotides align to TRBD2. Losses at the gene ends were 7 bases for V and 9 bases for J; bases not matched to a gene: 10. There are 14 residues in the CDR3. Per germline, CDR1 SEHNR and CDR2 FQNEAQ (reference sequence). Written as DNA, the CDR3 is TGTGCCAGCACCGCGCTAGCGGGGGGAGTGGCCCAGTACTTC. Amino acid sequence: CASTALAGGVAQYF. The entire variable domain, with the rest obtained from reference TRBV7-9 and TRBJ2-5, is as follows: DTGVSQNPRHKITKRGQNVTFRCDPISEHNRLYWYRQTLGQGPEFLTYFQNEAQLEKSRLLSDRFSAERPKGSFSTLEIQRTEQGDSAMYLCASTALAGGVAQYFGPGTRLLVL.